Detailed here is one T cell receptor (beta chain). The antigen is unknown. This sample was taken from a study of shared clonotypes between healthy human individuals. About the research overall: Plates per donor: three CD4 naive, three CD4 memory, two CD8 naive, one CD8 memory. General study findings and limits: Few donors limited the genetic and exposure-history diversity represented.

V dropped 4 bases and J dropped 4; count of bases not matched to a gene: 5. Germline V gene lookup returns CDR1 SGHRS and CDR2 YFSETQ. This CDR3 is built from 14 residues. Each subset's genomic DNA was shared equally among a number of immunoSEQ plates. Clones were read by immunoSEQ multiplex PCR, and TCRdb kept only the in-frame ones, dropping some. The sample yields around 2,000,000 clones, 85% to 95% seen once. The sequence was obtained from a man between 18 and 29 years old in good health. The sequenced sample was naive CD4+ T cells sorted from blood. Subset: CD45RA+ positively selected. The chain uses TRBV5-1 and TRBJ2-3, with TRBD2 matching over 8 bases. CDR3: CASSPGTRADTQYF. The CDR3 DNA is TGCGCCAGCAGCCCCGGGACTAGGGCAGATACGCAGTATTTT.